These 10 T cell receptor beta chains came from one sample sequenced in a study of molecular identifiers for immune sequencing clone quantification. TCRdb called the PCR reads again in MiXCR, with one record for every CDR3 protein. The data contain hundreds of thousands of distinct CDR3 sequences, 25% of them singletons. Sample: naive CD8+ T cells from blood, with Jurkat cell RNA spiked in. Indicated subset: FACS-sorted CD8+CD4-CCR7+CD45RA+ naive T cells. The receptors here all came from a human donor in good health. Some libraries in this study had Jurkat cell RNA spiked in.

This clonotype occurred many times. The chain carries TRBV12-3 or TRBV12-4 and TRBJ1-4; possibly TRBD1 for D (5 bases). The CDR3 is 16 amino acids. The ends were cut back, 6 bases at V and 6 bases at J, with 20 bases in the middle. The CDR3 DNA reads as TGTGCCAGCAGCCTAACCCCAGGGACGAGTGATGAAAAACTGTTTTTT. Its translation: CASSLTPGTSDEKLFF.

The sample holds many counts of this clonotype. Here the CDR3 DNA reads TGCGCCAGCAGCCAAGATTACGGATGGGGAGCCTATAGCAATCAGCCCCAGCATTTT. It translates to CASSQDYGWGAYSNQPQHF. V usage is TRBV4-3 and J usage is TRBJ1-5, with D unresolved. Trimming removed 0 bases at V and 0 bases at J, with 18 bases between. Germline V lookup: CDR1 LGHNA, CDR2 YSLEER. CDR3 length: 19 amino acids.

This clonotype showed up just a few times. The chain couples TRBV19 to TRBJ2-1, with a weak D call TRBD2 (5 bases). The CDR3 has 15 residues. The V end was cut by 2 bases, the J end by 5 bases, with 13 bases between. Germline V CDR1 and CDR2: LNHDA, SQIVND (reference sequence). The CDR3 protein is CASSISASSNNEQFF. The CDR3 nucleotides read TGTGCCAGTAGTATATCAGCTAGCTCTAACAATGAGCAGTTCTTC.

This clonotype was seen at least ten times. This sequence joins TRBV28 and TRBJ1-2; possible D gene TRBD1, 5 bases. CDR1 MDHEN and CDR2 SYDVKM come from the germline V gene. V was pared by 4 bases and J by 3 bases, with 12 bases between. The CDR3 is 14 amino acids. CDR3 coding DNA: TGTGCCAGCAGTTCCGGGACGGCCTACTATGGCTACACCTTC. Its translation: CASSSGTAYYGYTF.

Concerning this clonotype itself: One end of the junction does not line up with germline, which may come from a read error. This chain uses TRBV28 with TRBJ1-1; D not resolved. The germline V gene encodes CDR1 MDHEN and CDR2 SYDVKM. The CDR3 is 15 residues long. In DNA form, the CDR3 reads TGTGCCAGCAGCTCCCAAGTACTTTTGAACACTGAAGCAATCTTT. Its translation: CASSSQVLLNTEAIF. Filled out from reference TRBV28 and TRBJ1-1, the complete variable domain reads DVKVTQSSRYLVKRTGEKVFLECVQDMDHENMFWYRQDPGLGLRLIYFSYDVKMKEKGDIPEGYSVSREKKERFSLILESASTNQTSMYLCASSSQVLLNTEAIFGQGTRLTVV.

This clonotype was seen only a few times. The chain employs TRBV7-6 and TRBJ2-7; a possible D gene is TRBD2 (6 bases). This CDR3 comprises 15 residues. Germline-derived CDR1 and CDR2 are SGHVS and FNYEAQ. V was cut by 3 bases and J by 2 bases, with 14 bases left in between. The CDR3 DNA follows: TGTGCCAGCAGCTTGGACGGGAGCGGTCCCTACGAGCAGTACTTC. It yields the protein CASSLDGSGPYEQYF.

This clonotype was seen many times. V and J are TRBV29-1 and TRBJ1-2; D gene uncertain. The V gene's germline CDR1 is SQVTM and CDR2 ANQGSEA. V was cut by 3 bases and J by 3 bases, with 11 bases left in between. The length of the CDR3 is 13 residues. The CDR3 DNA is TGCAGCGTTGACGTTATCGGTGACTATGGCTACACCTTC. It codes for CSVDVIGDYGYTF.

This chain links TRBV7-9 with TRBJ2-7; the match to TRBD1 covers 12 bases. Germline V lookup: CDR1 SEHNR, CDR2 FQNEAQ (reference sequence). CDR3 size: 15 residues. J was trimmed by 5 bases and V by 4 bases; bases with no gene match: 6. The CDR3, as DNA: TGTGCCAGCAGCTCAGGGACAGGGGGCCTGGACGAGCAGTACTTC. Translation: CASSSGTGGLDEQYF.

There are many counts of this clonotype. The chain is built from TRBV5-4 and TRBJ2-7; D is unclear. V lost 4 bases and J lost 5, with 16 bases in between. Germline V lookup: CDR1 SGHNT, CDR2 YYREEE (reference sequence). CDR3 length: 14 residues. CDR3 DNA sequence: TGTGCCAGCAGCGACCTCGGTTTTATCGACGAGCAGTACTTC. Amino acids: CASSDLGFIDEQYF.

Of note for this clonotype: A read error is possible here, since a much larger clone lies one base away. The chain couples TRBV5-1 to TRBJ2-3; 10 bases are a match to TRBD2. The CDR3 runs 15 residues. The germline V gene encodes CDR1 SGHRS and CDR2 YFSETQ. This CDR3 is CASGLDSSGSYTQYF. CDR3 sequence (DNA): TGCGCCAGCGGCTTGGATTCTAGCGGGAGCTATACGCAGTATTTT.